These 28 T cell receptor beta chains came from one sample sequenced in a study of blood T cell repertoires in COVID-19. TCRdb's copy holds only in-frame clones and misses some; the assay was immunoSEQ multiplex PCR. The table has approximately 210,000 clones, just under 85% seen once. The specimen sequenced was peripheral blood. These receptor sequences come from a woman in her fifties or sixties with active or convalescent COVID-19.

The chain uses TRBV5-1 and TRBJ2-2, with D perhaps matching TRBD1 (5 bases). V lost 0 bases and J 10 bases, leaving 16 bases between the germline ends. Germline CDR1 reads SGHRS; CDR2 reads YFSETQ. CDR3 length: 15 amino acids. The CDR3 DNA sequence: TGCGCCAGCAGCTTGGGACAGACCTCCGCCCCGGAGCTGTTTTTT. Protein: CASSLGQTSAPELFF.

The chain has TRBV15 and TRBJ2-2, with 11 bases matching TRBD2. CDR3 size: 16 residues. Germline lookup yields CDR1 LNHNV and CDR2 YYDKDF (reference sequence). Losses at the gene ends were 3 bases for V and 3 bases for J; bases not matched to a gene: 3. The CDR3 spells CATSRGTSGYTGELFF. CDR3 nucleotides: TGTGCCACCAGCAGGGGGACTAGCGGTTACACCGGGGAGCTGTTTTTT.

This clone was recorded only once. J is TRBJ2-5 and V is TRBV6-6; D remains unclear. CDR1 and CDR2 (germline): MNHNY, SVGAGI (reference sequence). There are 13 residues in the CDR3. Trimming pared 6 bases from V and 5 bases from J, leaving 13 bases between. The CDR3 is CASSPIETETQYF. The CDR3, as DNA: TGTGCCAGCAGCCCCATAGAGACTGAGACCCAGTACTTC.

The chain combines TRBV11-2 with TRBJ1-1, with D possibly TRBD1 on 6 matching bases. The CDR3 has 15 residues. Trimming pared 2 bases from V and 1 base from J, leaving 11 bases between. Germline lookup yields CDR1 SGHAT and CDR2 FQNNGV. The CDR3 coding sequence is TGTGCCAGCAGCTTAAAACAGGGCGGGAACACTGAAGCTTTCTTT. The encoded protein is CASSLKQGGNTEAFF.

The chain combines TRBV19 with TRBJ2-5; TRBD2 aligns across 10 bases. There are 15 residues in the CDR3. In germline, CDR1 is LNHDA, CDR2 SQIVND (reference sequence). The trim removed 6 bases at V and 1 base at J, leaving 5 bases unmatched. CDR3 nucleotide sequence: TGTGCCAGTAGGCGGACTAGCGGCCCCCAAGAGACCCAGTACTTC. This sequence encodes CASRRTSGPQETQYF.

The sample holds one count of this clone. J is TRBJ2-2 and V is TRBV5-1; 10 bases line up with TRBD1. Trimming cost V 4 bases and J 12 bases; bases outside gene matches: 3. The CDR3 spans 12 residues. CDR1 is SGHRS and CDR2 is YFSETQ in the germline V gene. The CDR3 DNA follows: TGCGCCAGCAGCCTGGACAGGGGGAAGCTGTTTTTT. It encodes CASSLDRGKLFF.

Remarks on this clone: Other DNA sequences in the same sample also yield this CDR3. CDR3 in DNA: TGTGCCAGCTCACCGAGCTTGAACACTGAAGCTTTCTTT. As protein: CASSPSLNTEAFF. V gene TRBV18 combines with J gene TRBJ1-1; D is undetermined. V lost 3 bases to trimming and J lost 0 bases, with 5 bases between them. There are 13 residues in the CDR3. In germline, CDR1 is KGHSH, CDR2 LQKENI.

The chain is built from TRBV6-5 and TRBJ1-6; 7 nucleotides align to TRBD1. This CDR3 has 14 residues. Germline lookup yields CDR1 MNHEY and CDR2 SVGAGI. Trimming at V came to 4 bases and at J to 10 bases, leaving 7 bases not matched to a gene. CDR3 loop: CASSSTGSDSPLHF. The DNA of the CDR3 is TGTGCCAGCAGTTCGACAGGGTCTGACTCACCCCTCCACTTT.

The V call is TRBV6-5, the J call TRBJ1-1; TRBD1 might be the D (5 bases). V was clipped by 8 bases and J by 8 bases, with 15 bases between them. Looked up from germline, CDR1 is MNHEY and CDR2 is SVGAGI. The CDR3 runs to 12 residues. The CDR3 loop reads CASEGGREEAFF. The CDR3 DNA follows: TGTGCCAGCGAGGGAGGCAGGGAGGAAGCTTTCTTT.

The chain recombines TRBV29-1 with TRBJ2-5, with 8 nucleotides matching TRBD2. The CDR3 is made up of 15 amino acids. The germline V gene encodes CDR1 SQVTM and CDR2 ANQGSEA. Unmatched junction bases numbered 11, after V lost 7 bases and J lost 1 base. The DNA for the CDR3 is TGCAGCGCAGGACTAGCCCAGCTTATCCAAGAGACCCAGTACTTC. This codes for CSAGLAQLIQETQYF.

This rearrangement joins TRBV4-1 to TRBJ1-3; a weak D match, TRBD1 (5 bases). The V and J ends lost 0 bases and 6 bases respectively, with 18 bases between them. The germline gives CDR1 MGHRA, CDR2 YSYEKL. The CDR3 extends over 17 amino acids. The CDR3 sequence: CASSQDPYGQDQNTIYF. The CDR3 DNA reads as TGCGCCAGCAGCCAAGATCCCTACGGACAAGACCAAAACACCATATATTTT.

The chain combines TRBV7-9 with TRBJ2-7; D gene uncertain. This CDR3 is built from 11 residues. The ends were cut back, 2 bases at V and 4 bases at J, with 3 bases in the middle. In germline, CDR1 is SEHNR, CDR2 FQNEAQ (reference sequence). The CDR3 DNA is TGTGCCAGCAGCTTAACATACGAGCAGTACTTC. It codes for CASSLTYEQYF.

V gene TRBV28 combines with J gene TRBJ1-3, with 7 bases matching TRBD1. Germline V gene lookup returns CDR1 MDHEN and CDR2 SYDVKM. This CDR3 is 17 amino acids long. J was trimmed by 1 base and V by 8 bases; bases with no gene match: 14. CDR3 loop: CASRGVDRSLSGNTIYF. CDR3 nucleotide sequence: TGTGCCAGCCGTGGAGTGGACAGGAGCCTATCTGGAAACACCATATATTTT.

The chain recombines TRBV6-5 with TRBJ1-2; 10 bases match TRBD1. There are 15 residues in the CDR3. The germline CDR1 and CDR2 sequences are MNHEY and SVGAGI. With V trimmed by 7 bases and J by 2 bases, 7 bases remained unmatched. The CDR3 DNA is TGTGCCAGCAAGGGGAGACAGGGGGCCAACTATGGCTACACCTTC. This codes for CASKGRQGANYGYTF.

The chain uses TRBV5-1 and TRBJ1-6, with D possibly being TRBD1 (6 bases). The CDR3 extends over 14 amino acids. Trimming removed 5 bases from V and 8 bases from J, with 14 bases in between. CDR1 SGHRS and CDR2 YFSETQ come from the germline V gene. The CDR3 sequence is CASSLNREYSPLHF. CDR3 bases: TGCGCCAGCAGTCTAAACAGGGAATATTCACCCCTCCACTTT.

This chain connects TRBV5-1 to TRBJ2-1; 8 bases agree with TRBD2. The CDR3 extends over 16 amino acids. V lost 0 bases to trimming and J lost 1 base; unmatched junction nucleotides: 3. Germline assignment: CDR1 SGHRS and CDR2 YFSETQ. The CDR3 nucleotides are TGCGCCAGCAGCTTGGACCGGGGGGGGTCCTACAATGAGCAGTTCTTC. This codes for CASSLDRGGSYNEQFF.

This chain uses TRBV24-1 with TRBJ2-2, with TRBD1 matching 9 bases. J lost 3 bases, V lost 4 bases, and 5 bases had no gene match. Germline lookup yields CDR1 KGHDR and CDR2 SFDVKD. CDR3 size: 16 residues. The CDR3 reads CATSDMGQGDTGELFF. The CDR3 DNA follows: TGTGCCACCAGTGACATGGGACAGGGTGACACCGGGGAGCTGTTTTTT.

This chain joins TRBV5-5 and TRBJ1-4; 7 nucleotides align to TRBD1. The CDR3 totals 19 residues. Per the germline V gene, CDR1 is SGHKS and CDR2 is YYEKEE (reference sequence). V shed 5 bases, J shed 4 bases, and the junction held 20 bases outside the gene matches. CDR3 sequence reads: CASRRGRRGVGPINEKLFF. The CDR3 bases are TGTGCCAGCAGAAGGGGGCGTAGGGGAGTGGGACCAATTAATGAAAAACTGTTTTTT.

The V gene is TRBV20-1, the J gene TRBJ2-7, with TRBD2 matching 11 bases. V dropped 6 bases and J dropped 6; count of bases not matched to a gene: 19. Germline CDR1 DFQATT, CDR2 SNEGSKA (reference sequence). This CDR3 contains 17 residues. The CDR3 DNA sequence: TGCAGTGCGAGTCCGGCTAGCGGGAGGCCACTTGGTGGCGAGCAGTACTTC. As protein: CSASPASGRPLGGEQYF.

The chain has TRBV5-1 and TRBJ2-2; TRBD2 matches at 11 bases. CDR1 and CDR2 (germline): SGHRS, YFSETQ. The CDR3 contains 17 residues. V was pared by 4 bases and J by 5 bases, with 10 bases of the junction left unmatched. The CDR3 sequence is CASSDFSGRADTGELFF. CDR3 sequence (DNA): TGCGCCAGCAGCGATTTTAGCGGGAGGGCCGATACCGGGGAGCTGTTTTTT.

The rearrangement uses TRBV25-1 and TRBJ1-6; 11 bases agree with TRBD1. With V trimmed by 10 bases and J by 8 bases, 7 bases remained unmatched. This CDR3 has 14 residues. From germline, CDR1 is MGHDK and CDR2 SYGVNS. The CDR3, as DNA: TGTGCCACCTCTGGGACAGGGGGATATTCACCCCTCCACTTT. This gives the protein CATSGTGGYSPLHF.

The chain links TRBV5-5 to TRBJ1-5; no definite D call. Trimming shortened V by 0 bases and J by 0 bases, and 7 bases separated the two germline ends. This CDR3 spans 15 amino acids. Germline V gene lookup returns CDR1 SGHKS and CDR2 YYEKEE (reference sequence). The chain's CDR3 is CASSLVFNSNQPQHF. The CDR3 nucleotides read TGTGCCAGCAGCTTGGTGTTTAATAGCAATCAGCCCCAGCATTTT.

This sequence joins TRBV30 and TRBJ1-5, with 8 bases matching TRBD1. CDR3 length: 13 amino acids. Trimming took 1 base from V and 6 from J; bases not matched to a gene: 2. In germline, CDR1 is GTSNPN, CDR2 SVGIG (reference sequence). CDR3 sequence: CAWSARGLQPQHF. CDR3 coding DNA: TGTGCCTGGAGTGCCAGGGGGCTTCAGCCCCAGCATTTT.

The chain combines TRBV5-4 with TRBJ1-1; unclear D gene. Germline CDR1 is SGHNT and CDR2 is YYREEE (reference sequence). Trimming left V 4 bases short and J 1 base short, with 11 bases between. The CDR3 covers 14 residues. The CDR3 DNA sequence: TGTGCCAGCAGCCCGAGGTCCGAGAACACTGAAGCTTTCTTT. This encodes CASSPRSENTEAFF. Looking up the rest from reference TRBV5-4 and TRBJ1-1 gives the full variable domain: ETGVTQSPTHLIKTRGQQVTLRCSSQSGHNTVSWYQQALGQGPQFIFQYYREEENGRGNFPPRFSGLQFPNYSSELNVNALELDDSALYLCASSPRSENTEAFFGQGTRLTVV.

The CDR3: CASSLAAGSTGELFF. DNA of the CDR3: TGCGCCAGCAGCTTGGCCGCGGGGTCTACCGGGGAGCTGTTTTTT. This chain links TRBV5-1 with TRBJ2-2; the D gene is possibly TRBD2 (6 bases). The CDR3 covers 15 residues. The V gene lost 0 bases and the J gene lost 5 bases, with 11 bases spanning the gap. Germline CDR1 is SGHRS and CDR2 is YFSETQ.

This chain connects TRBV6-1 to TRBJ2-2, with 10 bases fitting TRBD2. CDR1 is MNHNS, CDR2 SASEGT, per germline. The CDR3 extends over 16 amino acids. The trim removed 4 bases at V and 5 bases at J, leaving 7 bases unmatched. CDR3 residues: CASSVIAGGSTGELFF. DNA for the CDR3: TGTGCCAGCAGTGTTATAGCGGGGGGTAGTACCGGGGAGCTGTTTTTT.

This chain's CDR3 is CASSLGADSYGYTF. The CDR3 DNA reads TGTGCCAGCAGCTTAGGGGCCGATAGCTATGGCTACACCTTC. This chain connects TRBV7-9 to TRBJ1-2; no definite D call. The CDR3 consists of 14 residues. The V gene lost 1 base and the J gene lost 4 bases, with 10 bases spanning the gap. Germline V gene sequence: CDR1 SEHNR, CDR2 FQNEAQ (reference sequence).

This clone was recorded once. This rearrangement joins TRBV4-2 to TRBJ1-6; D is unresolved. V was shortened by 3 bases and J by 3 bases, with 12 bases between the two germline ends. The V gene's germline CDR1 is LGHNA and CDR2 YNFKEQ. CDR3 length: 16 amino acids. The CDR3 reads CASSHRGERYNSPLHF. DNA of the CDR3: TGTGCCAGCAGCCACCGGGGAGAGCGCTATAATTCACCCCTCCACTTT.